This T cell receptor beta chain was recovered during a study of control samples from healthy donors and cancer patients. V gave up 6 bases and J gave up 10 bases, with 9 bases separating them. Per the germline V gene, CDR1 is MDHEN and CDR2 is SYDVKM. This CDR3 contains 11 residues. Clones were sequenced by immunoSEQ multiplex PCR, and TCRdb holds only the in-frame ones, with some missing. The table lists tens of thousands of clones, around nine tenths of them singletons. Sequenced material: PBMCs. This TCR was sampled from a man in his fifties with head and neck cancer. The V and J genes are TRBV28 and TRBJ1-4, with D unclear. As DNA, the CDR3 is TGTGCCAGCAGAAAACGGACAAAACTGTTTTTT. This translates into CASRKRTKLFF.